These 3 T cell receptor beta chains came from one sample sequenced in a study of cytomegalovirus exposure and HLA in healthy donors. Generated by immunoSEQ multiplex PCR, the TCRdb table keeps only in-frame clones and is missing some. Among roughly 60,000 clones listed, around nine tenths were seen once. The sequenced material came from PBMCs. The receptors originated from a young woman in good health and CMV-seronegative.

The rearrangement joins TRBV28 to TRBJ1-2, with a possible D match to TRBD1 (5 bases). Germline CDR1 and CDR2: MDHEN and SYDVKM. The CDR3 is 14 residues long. V was clipped by 5 bases and J by 4 bases, with 14 bases between them. As DNA, the CDR3 is TGTGCCAGCAGTGATAAGACAGAGCCCTATGGCTACACCTTC. It codes for CASSDKTEPYGYTF.

This clone was counted once. V and J are TRBV29-1 and TRBJ2-3; perhaps TRBD2 as D (5 bases). The V end was cut by 6 bases, the J end by 8 bases, with 15 bases between. There are 12 residues in the CDR3. Germline CDR1 reads SQVTM; CDR2 reads ANQGSEA. CDR3 sequence reads: CSVRPAEATQYF. The DNA for the CDR3 is TGCAGCGTCCGGCCAGCGGAAGCTACGCAGTATTTT.

The genes are TRBV18 and TRBJ2-3, with 9 nucleotides matching TRBD1. V was pared by 0 bases and J by 7 bases, with 8 bases of the junction left unmatched. Germline lookup yields CDR1 KGHSH and CDR2 LQKENI. The CDR3 is 16 residues long. CDR3 nucleotide sequence: TGTGCCAGCTCACCACCGGCGGGACAGGGTGAGAATACGCAGTATTTT. It specifies CASSPPAGQGENTQYF.